This is a list of T cell receptor beta chains from one sample in a study of T-cell reconstitution after alpha-beta-depleted transplantation in children. TCRdb processed the PCR reads anew with MiXCR; each CDR3 protein has one entry. The top ten clones hold roughly 2.2% of a sample with 6,500 to 10,000 distinct CDR3 sequences, about 32% of them seen once. The specimen was peripheral blood, collected 60 days after TCRalphabeta/CD19-depleted stem cell transplant. All receptors come from a boy less than two years old who had a stem cell transplant for SCID, so the T cells may come from the graft donor. CDR3s include the opening cysteine and the closing phenylalanine or tryptophan. A D gene is named only where the DNA matches it firmly. Only some rows state a clone size, as once, few, many or a class for expanded clones.

V gene	CDR3 length	D gene	J gene	clone size	CDR3 protein	CDR3 DNA
TRBV11-2	14	-	TRBJ2-1	once	CASRTVSTYNEQFF	TGTGCCAGCAGGACAGTTTCCACTTACAATGAGCAGTTCTTC
TRBV10-3	15	-	TRBJ2-7	-	CAISESGKGLYEQYF	TGTGCCATCAGTGAGTCGGGAAAGGGTTTATACGAGCAGTACTTC
TRBV20-1	16	-	TRBJ2-7	once	CSASDLASRDYYEQYF	TGCAGTGCTAGTGACTTAGCGTCCCGTGATTACTACGAGCAGTACTTC
TRBV6-2/TRBV6-3	13	-	TRBJ1-2	medium-sized	CASRPYGPQGYTF	TGTGCCAGCAGGCCGTATGGGCCTCAAGGCTACACCTTC
TRBV6-5	14	TRBD1	TRBJ2-7	-	CASSSTGGLYEQYF	TGTGCCAGCAGTTCGACAGGGGGGCTCTACGAGCAGTACTTC
TRBV12-5	20	TRBD1	TRBJ1-5	many	CASGFDRRQGSIYSNQPQHF	TGTGCTAGTGGTTTCGATCGACGACAGGGGTCGATATATAGCAATCAGCCCCAGCATTTT
TRBV14	20	TRBD1	TRBJ1-5	medium-sized	CASSQLPGTGNGQRNQPQHF	TGTGCCAGCAGCCAACTTCCCGGGACAGGGAATGGGCAGCGCAATCAGCCCCAGCATTTT
TRBV29-1	11	-	TRBJ1-2	-	CSVESRAGYTF	TGCAGCGTTGAATCTAGGGCTGGCTACACCTTC
TRBV10-3	14	-	TRBJ1-6	medium-sized	CASTGSSYNSPLHF	TGTGCCAGCACAGGGAGCTCCTATAATTCACCCCTCCACTTT
TRBV7-9	18	TRBD2	TRBJ2-1	medium-sized	CASSLGGSGGTSYNEQFF	TGTGCCAGCAGCTTAGGAGGTAGCGGGGGAACCTCCTACAATGAGCAGTTCTTC
TRBV3-1	14	-	TRBJ2-5	medium-sized	CASRRWVEAETQYF	TGTGCCAGCAGGCGGTGGGTCGAGGCGGAGACCCAGTACTTC
TRBV5-1	16	-	TRBJ2-2	-	CASSPFAGKGTGELFF	TGCGCCAGCAGCCCTTTTGCAGGGAAGGGGACCGGGGAGCTGTTTTTT
TRBV5-5	16	TRBD2	TRBJ2-7	medium-sized	CASTFGGGLLGYEQYF	TGTGCCAGCACCTTTGGGGGGGGATTGCTTGGCTACGAGCAGTACTTC
TRBV12-3/TRBV12-4	17	TRBD1	TRBJ2-2	medium-sized	CASKRQGRTPNTGELFF	TGTGCCAGCAAGAGACAGGGGAGAACTCCGAACACCGGGGAGCTGTTTTTT
TRBV6-6	13	-	TRBJ1-5	many	CATTVQGNQPQHF	TGTGCCACCACGGTGCAGGGCAATCAGCCCCAGCATTTT
TRBV5-1	11	-	TRBJ2-3	-	CASSLARLQYF	TGCGCCAGCAGCTTGGCAAGGTTGCAGTATTTT
TRBV5-1	13	TRBD1	TRBJ1-4	-	CASIRQGKEKLFF	TGCGCCAGCATCCGACAGGGGAAGGAAAAACTGTTTTTT
TRBV10-3	15	TRBD1	TRBJ2-7	-	CAISEFGTGGFEQYF	TGTGCCATCAGTGAGTTCGGGACAGGGGGCTTCGAGCAGTACTTC
TRBV20-1	14	-	TRBJ1-5	medium-sized	CSAGTTAPDQPQHF	TGCAGTGCTGGGACAACGGCCCCTGATCAGCCCCAGCATTTT
TRBV24-1	16	TRBD2	TRBJ2-5	once	CATSDFTASGKETQYF	TGTGCCACCAGTGATTTTACGGCTAGCGGGAAGGAGACCCAGTACTTC
TRBV7-9	14	-	TRBJ2-7	medium-sized	CASSLVGRAYEQYF	TGTGCCAGCAGCTTAGTTGGCAGGGCCTACGAGCAGTACTTC
TRBV5-6	15	TRBD1	TRBJ2-2	medium-sized	CASSSRDRNTGELFF	TGTGCCAGCAGCTCCCGGGACAGAAACACCGGGGAGCTGTTTTTT
TRBV6-5	13	-	TRBJ2-2	medium-sized	CASSYQYTGELFF	TGTGCCAGCAGTTACCAGTACACCGGGGAGCTGTTTTTT
TRBV6-5	12	-	TRBJ2-5	medium-sized	CATSGSQETQYF	TGTGCCACCTCAGGAAGCCAAGAGACCCAGTACTTC
TRBV4-2	16	TRBD1	TRBJ1-6	many	CASSQPGGPYNSPLHF	TGTGCCAGCAGCCAACCAGGGGGTCCCTATAATTCACCCCTCCACTTT
TRBV20-1	15	-	TRBJ1-4	medium-sized	CSAREGAEKVEKLFF	TGCAGTGCTAGAGAAGGGGCAGAGAAGGTAGAAAAACTGTTTTTT
TRBV29-1	13	-	TRBJ2-7	-	CSVEDLGGYEQYF	TGCAGCGTTGAAGATCTTGGAGGCTACGAGCAGTACTTC
TRBV12-3/TRBV12-4	16	TRBD1	TRBJ2-2	medium-sized	CASSSREGAIPGELFF	TGTGCCAGCAGCTCTAGAGAGGGGGCGATCCCCGGGGAGCTGTTTTTT
TRBV10-3	18	-	TRBJ1-5	-	CAISPRDLWVLGNQPQHF	TGTGCCATCAGCCCCCGGGACCTCTGGGTGCTAGGAAATCAGCCCCAGCATTTT
TRBV4-1	15	-	TRBJ2-7	medium-sized	CASSQDVTGDYEQYF	TGCGCCAGCAGCCAAGATGTTACCGGTGACTACGAGCAGTACTTC
TRBV4-1	15	TRBD1	TRBJ1-1	many	CASSRPETGQREAFF	TGCGCCAGCAGCCGACCCGAGACAGGGCAGCGTGAAGCTTTCTTT
TRBV5-1	17	-	TRBJ1-5	many	CASSSSPLRQGNQPQHF	TGCGCCAGCAGCTCCTCCCCCCTTAGACAGGGCAATCAGCCCCAGCATTTT
TRBV10-3	15	-	TRBJ2-7	many	CAISGGGPRSYEQYF	TGTGCCATCAGTGGGGGCGGGCCGCGCTCCTACGAGCAGTACTTC
TRBV24-1	16	-	TRBJ2-2	medium-sized	CATRKGPGANTGELFF	TGTGCCACCCGTAAGGGACCGGGAGCGAACACCGGGGAGCTGTTTTTT
TRBV19	14	TRBD1	TRBJ1-5	-	CASSITGGTQPQHF	TGTGCCAGTAGTATCACAGGGGGCACGCAGCCCCAGCATTTT
TRBV20-1	13	TRBD1	TRBJ1-4	medium-sized	CSARPGTAEKLFF	TGCAGTGCTAGGCCCGGGACAGCTGAAAAACTGTTTTTT
TRBV7-8	14	-	TRBJ2-3	-	CASSLEASRDTQYF	TGTGCCAGCAGCTTAGAGGCTAGCAGGGATACGCAGTATTTT
TRBV7-8	12	-	TRBJ2-5	-	CASSLSTETQYF	TGTGCCAGCAGCCTGAGCACGGAGACCCAGTACTTC
TRBV18	17	TRBD1	TRBJ1-1	few	CASSPRQGASMNTEAFF	TGTGCCAGCTCACCCCGACAGGGGGCGAGCATGAACACTGAAGCTTTCTTT
TRBV6-5	19	TRBD2	TRBJ2-7	once	CASSYSSLAGGHANYEQYF	TGTGCCAGCAGTTACTCGTCACTAGCGGGAGGTCACGCCAACTACGAGCAGTACTTC
TRBV9	13	-	TRBJ2-1	many	CASSVGRYNEQFF	TGTGCCAGCAGCGTAGGTAGATACAATGAGCAGTTCTTC
TRBV4-2	16	TRBD1	TRBJ1-2	many	CASSHGQGVPSYGYTF	TGTGCCAGCAGCCATGGACAGGGTGTTCCTTCTTATGGCTACACCTTC
TRBV12-3/TRBV12-4	14	-	TRBJ2-1	-	CANVGSCAYNEQFF	TGTGCCAACGTCGGTTCGTGCGCCTACAATGAGCAGTTCTTC
TRBV2	16	-	TRBJ1-6	many	CASSRIVGRLNSPLHF	TGTGCCAGCAGTCGAATTGTCGGAAGGCTGAATTCACCCCTCCACTTT
TRBV29-1	16	-	TRBJ1-5	medium-sized	CSGGWSPGAPNQPQHF	TGCAGCGGGGGTTGGAGTCCGGGGGCTCCTAATCAGCCCCAGCATTTT
TRBV7-3	14	TRBD1	TRBJ1-2	medium-sized	CASSLMGTAPSGTF	TGTGCCAGCAGCTTAATGGGGACAGCCCCCTCCGGAACCTTC
TRBV7-9	13	-	TRBJ1-5	medium-sized	CASSSRPRGPQHF	TGTGCCAGCAGCTCCAGGCCCAGAGGGCCCCAGCATTTT
TRBV5-5	17	-	TRBJ1-2	many	CASSRGVRQLPNYGYTF	TGTGCCAGCAGCCGAGGTGTTAGACAGCTCCCTAACTATGGCTACACCTTC
TRBV20-1	16	TRBD2	TRBJ2-1	medium-sized	CSARRAGGSSYNEQFF	TGCAGTGCTAGAAGGGCGGGGGGAAGCTCCTACAATGAGCAGTTCTTC